The 4 T cell receptor beta chains below come from one sample, sequenced in a study of blood T cells in healthy people across ages. Combining a sample-barcoded 5' primer with a J-beta primer mix, a second PCR ran for roughly 6 to 12 cycles. TCRdb analysed the 5' RACE reads with MiXCR anew, one entry per CDR3 protein. The sample consists of some 1,800,000 distinct CDR3 sequences, 39% of them appearing once. Specimen: blood. These receptors originate from a human donor in good health.

The rearrangement links TRBV29-1 to TRBJ2-1; no definite D call. The CDR3 spans 11 residues. The ends were cut back, 4 bases at V and 5 bases at J, with 6 bases in the middle. Germline V gives CDR1 SQVTM, CDR2 ANQGSEA. The CDR3 loop reads CSVGQNNEQFF. The CDR3, as DNA: TGCAGCGTTGGCCAGAACAATGAGCAGTTCTTC.

This clonotype was counted between two and nine times. The genes are TRBV18 and TRBJ2-4; D is unclear. The ends were cut back, 6 bases at V and 4 bases at J, with 13 bases in the middle. The CDR3 sequence is 14 residues long. Germline lookup yields CDR1 KGHSH and CDR2 LQKENI. CDR3: CASSPTTPKNIQYF. CDR3 in DNA: TGTGCCAGCTCCCCTACTACTCCTAAAAACATTCAGTACTTC.

The V gene is TRBV5-1, the J gene TRBJ2-5, with D possibly being TRBD1 or TRBD2 (5 bases each). Trimming removed 4 bases at V and 3 bases at J, with 13 bases between. Per the germline V gene, CDR1 is SGHRS and CDR2 is YFSETQ. This CDR3 contains 14 residues. The CDR3 reads CASSNWDGEETQYF. CDR3 coding DNA: TGCGCCAGCAGCAATTGGGACGGCGAAGAGACCCAGTACTTC.

This chain uses TRBV12-5 with TRBJ2-5; no definite D call. V was trimmed by 0 bases and J by 2 bases, leaving 7 bases between them. Looked up from germline, CDR1 is LGHNT and CDR2 is FRNRAP. CDR3 length: 14 residues. CDR3 coding DNA: TGTGCTAGTGGTTTGGTATTATCTCAAGAGACCCAGTACTTC. It translates to CASGLVLSQETQYF.